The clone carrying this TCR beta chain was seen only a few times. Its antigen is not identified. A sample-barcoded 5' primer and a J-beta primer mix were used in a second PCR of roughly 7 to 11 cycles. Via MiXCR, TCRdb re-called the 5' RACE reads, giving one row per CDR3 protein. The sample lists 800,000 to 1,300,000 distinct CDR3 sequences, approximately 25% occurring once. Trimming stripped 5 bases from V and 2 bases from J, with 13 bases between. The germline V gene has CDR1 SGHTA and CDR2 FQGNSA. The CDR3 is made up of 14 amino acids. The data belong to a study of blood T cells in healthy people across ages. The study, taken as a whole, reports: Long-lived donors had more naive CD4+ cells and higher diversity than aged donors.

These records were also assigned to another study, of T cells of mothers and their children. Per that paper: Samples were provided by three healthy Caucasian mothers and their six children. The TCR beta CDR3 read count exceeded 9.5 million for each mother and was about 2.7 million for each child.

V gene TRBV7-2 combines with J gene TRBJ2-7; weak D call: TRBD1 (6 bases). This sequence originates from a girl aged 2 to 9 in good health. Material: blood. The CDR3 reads CASSRGQAPYEQYF. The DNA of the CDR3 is TGTGCCAGCAGCCGGGGACAAGCCCCCTACGAGCAGTACTTC.